This T cell receptor beta chain was identified during a study of T cells in tuberculosis. For the study at large: CD1B tetramers identified T cells specific for mycobacterial lipid GMM. The study, taken as a whole, reports: The stringent gate may have excluded weak CD1B-GMM tetramer binders.

TCR-alpha and TCR-beta chains were sequenced unpaired. TCRdb's table, derived via immunoSEQ multiplex PCR, lists solely in-frame clones and lacks some. The table shows nearly 60,000 clones, with roughly 90% occurring only once. Cells were sorted from thawed PBMC rested overnight and stained with GMM-loaded CD1B tetramer, viability dye and anti-CD3. The lipid loaded on the CD1B tetramers was C32 glucose monomycolate from Rhodococcus equi. CD14-expressing monocytes were removed from PBMC before cryopreservation and sorting. The CDR3 totals 17 residues. Between the trimmed V and J ends, which lost 0 bases and 8 bases, there was a span of 22 bases. Per the germline V gene, CDR1 is LGHNA and CDR2 is YSLEER.

Sample: CD1b-GMM tetramer-negative cells sorted from PBMCs. The chain employs TRBV4-3 and TRBJ1-2; D is unclear. The receptor comes from an adult woman with latent tuberculosis. The CDR3 sequence is CASSQDIMNVRLEGYTF. CDR3 DNA: TGCGCCAGCAGCCAAGATATAATGAATGTCCGCCTGGAGGGCTACACCTTC.